The source of this T cell receptor (beta chain) is a study of cytomegalovirus exposure and HLA in healthy donors. About the study: The Caucasian-associated ancestry cluster held 65% to 85% of more than 350 genotyped donors.

In nominal health when sampled, donors likely had unrecorded immune exposures nonetheless. Vbeta (60) and Jbeta (13) primers were used in the PCR. Profiled with immunoSEQ multiplex PCR; TCRdb holds only in-frame clones, not every one. Counted here are about 140,000 clones, approximately 76% occurring once; the ten biggest clones make up less than 2%. V lost 3 bases and J 11 bases, leaving 13 bases between the germline ends. The germline V gene has CDR1 DFQATT and CDR2 SNEGSKA (reference sequence). The length of the CDR3 is 11 residues. The sequence derives from a man aged 40-50 years in good health and CMV-seronegative. The sample was PBMCs. V and J are TRBV20-1 and TRBJ1-1, with a tentative D call TRBD1 (6 bases). CDR3: CSASQQGSAFF. For the CDR3, the DNA is TGCAGTGCTAGCCAACAGGGATCGGCTTTCTTT.